Shown below are 20 T cell receptor beta chains from a single sample sequenced in a study of blood T cell repertoires in COVID-19 (dated by TCRdb to 2020 to 2022). The library was made by the immunoSEQ multiplex PCR assay. The immuneACCESS repertoire file appears here via TCRdb, limited to in-frame rearrangements. These files lack a portion of the clones; in checked studies, under half of the deficit traces to unresolved V genes, and the cause of the others is not known. The sample profile shows 250,000 or so clones; about four fifths of them were found once. The ten biggest clones cover roughly 1.9% of the sample. The source material was peripheral blood. The receptor source for this set is a young man who had recovered from COVID-19.

The gene calls are TRBV2 and TRBJ2-3, with 9 bases lining up with TRBD2. The CDR3 totals 16 residues. Per the germline V gene, CDR1 is SNHLY and CDR2 is FYNNEI. V was clipped by 5 bases and J by 3 bases; unmatched bases: 9. This CDR3 reads CASSSISGGITDTQYF. Here the CDR3 DNA reads TGTGCCAGCAGTTCTATAAGCGGGGGGATTACAGATACGCAGTATTTT.

V and J are TRBV5-4 and TRBJ2-5; 10 bases match TRBD1. CDR3 length equals 16 residues. V lost 4 bases and J lost 1; bases outside the gene matches: 7. Per the germline V gene, CDR1 is SGHNT and CDR2 is YYREEE (reference sequence). For the CDR3, the DNA is TGTGCCAGCAGCAAAGGGACAGGGGCGACCCAAGAGACCCAGTACTTC. As protein: CASSKGTGATQETQYF.

This clone has a single count. The V and J genes are TRBV5-1 and TRBJ1-1, with a weak D call TRBD1 (6 bases). CDR3 length: 15 residues. Germline V gives CDR1 SGHRS, CDR2 YFSETQ. The V and J ends lost 1 base and 1 base respectively, with 11 bases between them. This CDR3 reads CASSLSQGWNTEAFF. CDR3 DNA: TGCGCCAGCAGCTTGTCTCAGGGGTGGAACACTGAAGCTTTCTTT.

This rearrangement joins TRBV5-1 to TRBJ2-2, with a weak D call TRBD1 (6 bases). This CDR3 contains 15 residues. Germline V gene lookup returns CDR1 SGHRS and CDR2 YFSETQ. With 3 bases removed from V and 7 bases from J, the gap between germline ends came to 16 bases. Here the CDR3 reads CASSSGQPGIGELFF. DNA of the CDR3: TGCGCCAGCAGCTCAGGACAGCCTGGGATCGGGGAGCTGTTTTTT.

Here the CDR3 DNA reads TGTGCCAGCAGCTTGGTGACAGGGGGAATTAATGAGCAGTTCTTC. It codes for CASSLVTGGINEQFF. This rearrangement joins TRBV5-6 to TRBJ2-1; 9 nucleotides align to TRBD1. From germline, CDR1 is SGHDT and CDR2 YYEEEE. The CDR3 runs 15 residues. V dropped 0 bases and J dropped 7; count of bases not matched to a gene: 5.

The J gene is TRBJ2-3, the V gene TRBV24-1; 9 bases map to TRBD2. Germline V gene lookup returns CDR1 KGHDR and CDR2 SFDVKD. V lost 10 bases and J lost 3; bases outside the gene matches: 16. This CDR3 has 17 amino acids. CDR3 sequence (DNA): TGTGCCACGGGACTTAGCGGGGGAACCTCATCGACAGATACGCAGTATTTT. Translating gives CATGLSGGTSSTDTQYF.

This chain joins TRBV7-9 and TRBJ2-1; 9 nucleotides match TRBD2. V trimming: 1 base; J trimming: 0 bases; junction bases outside the gene matches: 4. CDR3 length: 17 residues. The germline V gene encodes CDR1 SEHNR and CDR2 FQNEAQ (reference sequence). The CDR3 DNA follows: TGTGCCAGCAGCTTAGTCGCAGCGGGGGGCTCCTACAATGAGCAGTTCTTC. Its translation is CASSLVAAGGSYNEQFF.

This sequence joins TRBV7-6 and TRBJ1-6, with D possibly being TRBD1 (6 bases). V was trimmed by 0 bases and J by 10 bases, leaving 13 bases between them. The CDR3 loop spans 15 amino acids. Germline values: CDR1 SGHVS, CDR2 FNYEAQ. CDR3 nucleotides: TGTGCCAGCAGCTTAGCTAATGGGGGCGAATCACCCCTCCACTTT. Its translation: CASSLANGGESPLHF.

J is TRBJ1-1 and V is TRBV4-1; possibly TRBD1 for D (6 bases). V was shortened by 1 base and J by 7 bases, with 10 bases between the two germline ends. The CDR3 runs 13 residues. Per the germline V gene, CDR1 is MGHRA and CDR2 is YSYEKL. CDR3 residues: CASSQGQAIEAFF. DNA of the CDR3: TGCGCCAGCAGCCAAGGACAGGCGATTGAAGCTTTCTTT.

The rearrangement joins TRBV2 to TRBJ1-5; D unresolved. Germline assignment: CDR1 SNHLY and CDR2 FYNNEI. V shed 0 bases and J shed 5 bases, with 14 bases lying between them. CDR3 size: 16 residues. CDR3 sequence (DNA): TGTGCCAGCAGTGAAGCCCTACTAACCTTAGATCAGCCCCAGCATTTT. It specifies CASSEALLTLDQPQHF.

The chain couples TRBV25-1 to TRBJ2-5; TRBD1 matches 8 bases. Trimming took 4 bases from V and 5 from J; bases not matched to a gene: 18. The CDR3 has 18 residues. The germline CDR1 and CDR2 sequences are MGHDK and SYGVNS. The CDR3 sequence is CASSGPLRSGQVFETQYF. Here the CDR3 DNA reads TGTGCCAGCAGTGGTCCCCTGAGGTCGGGACAGGTTTTCGAGACCCAGTACTTC.

The rearrangement uses TRBV12-5 and TRBJ1-1, with D tentatively TRBD1 (5 bases). The germline gives CDR1 LGHNT, CDR2 FRNRAP. CDR3 length: 13 amino acids. Trimming stripped 8 bases from V and 4 bases from J, with 14 bases between. The CDR3 nucleotides are TGTGCTAGTCAGGGCGCTACGAGCACTGAAGCTTTCTTT. Translation gives CASQGATSTEAFF.

V usage is TRBV6-5 and J usage is TRBJ2-3; 10 bases align to TRBD2. This CDR3 has 15 residues. V lost 4 bases to trimming and J lost 3 bases; unmatched junction nucleotides: 4. CDR1 is MNHEY and CDR2 is SVGAGI in the germline V gene. The CDR3 nucleotides read TGTGCCAGCAGTTGGGTACTAGCGGGGACAGATACGCAGTATTTT. Protein sequence: CASSWVLAGTDTQYF.

This clone was found a few times. The chain employs TRBV5-1 and TRBJ2-7; 12 nucleotides agree with TRBD1. CDR1 and CDR2 (germline): SGHRS, YFSETQ. V was pared by 4 bases and J by 6 bases, with 5 bases of the junction left unmatched. The CDR3 runs 14 residues. CDR3 sequence: CASSPGTGGGEQYV. The DNA of the CDR3 is TGCGCCAGCAGCCCGGGGACAGGGGGCGGCGAGCAGTACGTC.

V and J are TRBV7-3 and TRBJ1-1, with a weak D call TRBD1 (5 bases). CDR1 is SGHTA and CDR2 is FQGTGA in the germline V gene. The CDR3 is 13 amino acids. V was cut by 5 bases and J by 1 base, with 8 bases left in between. The CDR3 spells CASSADRNTEAFF. CDR3 nucleotides: TGTGCCAGCAGCGCCGACAGGAACACTGAAGCTTTCTTT.

The V call is TRBV18, the J call TRBJ1-4, with 10 bases lining up with TRBD1. Germline trimming cut 1 base from V and 7 bases from J; bases unmatched to any gene: 3. Germline CDR1 reads KGHSH; CDR2 reads LQKENI. The length of the CDR3 is 15 residues. The chain's CDR3 is CASSPQDRGGEKLFF. CDR3 in DNA: TGTGCCAGCTCACCACAGGACAGGGGGGGTGAAAAACTGTTTTTT.

This chain joins TRBV7-9 and TRBJ1-3; perhaps TRBD1 as D (6 bases). The CDR3 length is 14 residues. The germline V gene encodes CDR1 SEHNR and CDR2 FQNEAQ (reference sequence). Trimming removed 2 bases from V and 9 bases from J, with 14 bases in between. The CDR3 loop reads CASSLRETGLTIYF. The CDR3 nucleotides are TGTGCCAGCAGCTTACGTGAGACAGGTCTCACCATATATTTT.

This clone was seen once. The chain is built from TRBV28 and TRBJ2-7; D unresolved. The CDR3 runs to 12 residues. V shed 3 bases and J shed 4 bases, with 7 bases lying between them. Per the germline V gene, CDR1 is MDHEN and CDR2 is SYDVKM. The CDR3 DNA reads TGTGCCAGCAGTTTGGTGGCTTACGAGCAGTACTTC. This translates into CASSLVAYEQYF.

The chain carries TRBV5-5 and TRBJ2-5, with a possible D match to TRBD1 (6 bases). Germline V gene lookup returns CDR1 SGHKS and CDR2 YYEKEE (reference sequence). Deletions cut 1 base from V and 2 bases from J, with 12 bases between. This CDR3 has 15 residues. CDR3 sequence (DNA): TGTGCCAGCAGCTTGCGGAGCAGGGGACAAGAGACCCAGTACTTC. Translated: CASSLRSRGQETQYF.

A remark on this clone: Distinct nucleotide sequences in the sample also encode this CDR3. The J gene is TRBJ1-2, the V gene TRBV28; D gene unclear. V dropped 1 base and J dropped 2 bases, with 2 bases sitting between them. The CDR3 runs 12 residues. CDR1 and CDR2 from the germline V gene are MDHEN and SYDVKM. CDR3 nucleotides: TGTGCCAGCAGTTTATCAAACTATGGCTACACCTTC. Encoded protein: CASSLSNYGYTF.